The present T cell receptor (beta chain) was sequenced within a study of blood T cells in healthy people across ages. A J-beta primer mix and a sample-barcoded 5' primer were used in a second PCR of roughly 7 to 12 cycles. MiXCR, applied by TCRdb to the 5' RACE reads, yields one record per CDR3 protein. The sample consists of over a million distinct CDR3 sequences, 35% to 45% of them appearing once. This clonotype was seen a few times. The V end was cut by 0 bases, the J end by 6 bases, with 12 bases between. Germline V CDR1 and CDR2: DFQATT, SNEGSKA (reference sequence). The CDR3 spans 14 residues. The J gene is TRBJ2-1, the V gene TRBV20-1; perhaps TRBD1 as D (6 bases). Sequenced material: blood. The origin of this receptor is a woman under 30 in good health. The CDR3 spells CSARDRGHINEQFF. In DNA form, the CDR3 reads TGCAGTGCTAGAGACAGGGGTCATATCAATGAGCAGTTCTTC.